A selection of T cell receptor beta chains follows, all from one sample in a study of blood T cell repertoires in COVID-19. TCRdb's table, derived via immunoSEQ multiplex PCR, lists solely in-frame clones and lacks some. The data show just over 65,000 clones, with about nine tenths seen just once and 1.4% to 1.5% held by the top ten. The sample consisted of peripheral blood. The receptors were gathered from a man between 60 and 70 years old with acute or convalescent COVID-19. CDR3s leave out the opening cysteine and the closing phenylalanine or tryptophan. Some rows mark clone size as missing; the rest say once, few, many or name a class of expanded clone.

.,TRBV7-8,TRBJ2-5,ASSRGSGGETQY
.,TRBV19,TRBJ2-7,ASSILAGGAFTYEQY
.,TRBV27,TRBJ1-6,ASSLSSYNSPLH
.,TRBV5-4,TRBJ1-2,ASSFSEGYGYT
once,TRBV11-2,TRBJ2-7,ASSFGTPYEQY
.,TRBV5-4,TRBJ1-2,ASSLPTGIAYGYT
.,TRBV5-1,TRBJ1-3,ASSSGSSLPGNTIY
few,TRBV13,TRBJ1-2,ASSFTPRQGGGYT
few,TRBV14,TRBJ1-6,ASSQGQGNSPLH
.,TRBV7-9,TRBJ1-1,ASSFDRGAEAF
.,TRBV2,TRBJ1-5,ASSDRASNQPQH
.,TRBV4-1,TRBJ2-3,ASTQTSGFTDTQY
.,TRBV10-2,TRBJ1-1,ASRRTGITRIGTEAF
.,TRBV2,TRBJ2-2,ASTQQGWAGELF
few,TRBV6-5,TRBJ1-6,ASTSRQAGGSPLH
.,TRBV6-5,TRBJ1-6,ASRELGTYNSPLH
.,TRBV27,TRBJ1-1,ASSSTGPEAF
once,TRBV5-1,TRBJ2-3,ASSSLLAPGETQY
.,TRBV4-1,TRBJ2-1,ASSQDSPQTGVGYNEQF
.,TRBV10-3,TRBJ2-3,AIRGGLETSDTQY
.,TRBV19,TRBJ1-2,ASSISISNGYT
.,TRBV27,TRBJ2-5,ASSLSHGETQY
.,TRBV14,TRBJ1-2,ASSRYRGLNYGYT
.,TRBV7-9,TRBJ2-3,ASSSTSGAY
few,TRBV4-1,TRBJ1-2,ASSQDLGGWRGYT
.,TRBV3-1/TRBV3-2,TRBJ2-3,ASSPIAGAPDTQY
.,TRBV10-3,TRBJ1-4,AISPGPGQGRDGAATNEKLF
.,TRBV5-6,TRBJ1-4,ASSQYHTATNEKLF
.,TRBV5-4,TRBJ1-1,ASSLGGAGPLSEAF
few,TRBV6-1,TRBJ1-2,ASSEGRTGP
.,TRBV24-1,TRBJ1-2,ATSEGTRYGYT
.,TRBV6-5,TRBJ2-1,ASSYLGGGTYNEQF
once,TRBV24-1,TRBJ2-3,ATSFTAGGGTDTQY
.,TRBV5-4,TRBJ1-1,ASRAAGGVGTEAF
.,TRBV5-4,TRBJ1-1,ASTGQTNTEAF
.,TRBV2,TRBJ1-2,ASSEAGRAPGYT
.,TRBV2,TRBJ2-7,ASRGRGAGGSHEQY
.,TRBV7-9,TRBJ1-1,ASSLAVTGGLNTEAF
.,TRBV28,TRBJ2-7,ASRTKHREVPYEQY
once,TRBV19,TRBJ1-5,ASSIVFDSYHSNQPQH
.,TRBV12-5,TRBJ2-6,ASGLGLSTSGANVLT
.,TRBV9,TRBJ1-2,ASGRGDYGYT
.,TRBV7-2,TRBJ1-2,ASSLAAGANYGYT
.,TRBV5-6,TRBJ2-5,ASTWLAGGRETQY
.,TRBV5-1,TRBJ1-1,ASSLGQTMNTEAF
.,TRBV9,TRBJ1-3,ASSVAEGAGNTIY
few,TRBV6-6,TRBJ1-1,ASSPDSRVNTEAF
.,TRBV19,TRBJ1-6,ASSIVGAFNSPLH
.,TRBV27,TRBJ1-6,ASRGWTASDSPLH
.,TRBV2,TRBJ1-1,ASIRQGVRAF
.,TRBV19,TRBJ2-1,ASSNSGGPYNEQF
few,TRBV7-9,TRBJ1-3,ASSSGGSGNTIY
.,TRBV6-4,TRBJ2-3,ASSESRSTDTQY
.,TRBV13,TRBJ1-1,ASKNLLNFEAF
once,TRBV5-1,TRBJ1-1,ASSVPTGLNEAF